The 24 T cell receptor beta chains given below trace back to one sample, sequenced in a study of T cell responses to AZD1222 COVID-19 vaccine. Method: immunoSEQ multiplex PCR; TCRdb's copy keeps in-frame clones and lacks some. This table holds 70,000 to 95,000 clones, more than 80% found once. The sequencing used peripheral blood, collected 28 days after the second AZD1222 dose. The receptors here all came from an adult who received the AZD1222 COVID-19 vaccine.

The chain recombines TRBV3-1 (or the pseudogene TRBV3-2) with TRBJ1-1; tentatively, D is TRBD1 (6 bases). CDR3 length: 13 residues. V gave up 1 base and J gave up 5 bases, with 8 bases separating them. Germline-derived CDR1 and CDR2 are LGHDT and YNNKEL (reference sequence). CDR3 loop: CASSQARGTEAFF. CDR3 coding DNA: TGTGCCAGCAGCCAAGCTAGGGGGACTGAAGCTTTCTTT.

A word on this clone: The CDR3 end shows no conserved phenylalanine or tryptophan, and so a read error is likely. The DNA is left out, because the CDR3 cannot be placed on it with certainty; the CDR3 is given as TCRdb lists it. V and J are TRBV28 and TRBJ1-1. Germline values: CDR1 MDHEN, CDR2 SYDVKM. The CDR3 sequence runs 8 residues, both termini included. This chain's CDR3 is CASSLPSI.

The chain is built from TRBV5-1 and TRBJ1-2; 11 nucleotides match TRBD1. The CDR3 runs to 15 residues. J was trimmed by 8 bases and V by 4 bases; bases with no gene match: 10. Germline CDR1 reads SGHRS; CDR2 reads YFSETQ. CDR3 sequence reads: CASSVGQGAYSGYTF. The CDR3 DNA follows: TGCGCCAGCAGCGTCGGACAGGGGGCGTATTCCGGCTACACCTTC.

The chain recombines TRBV3-1 (or the pseudogene TRBV3-2) with TRBJ2-7, with D unresolved. CDR3 length: 15 amino acids. CDR1 is LGHDT and CDR2 is YNNKEL in the germline V gene (reference sequence). The V end was cut by 0 bases, the J end by 6 bases, with 15 bases between. The DNA of the CDR3 is TGTGCCAGCAGCCAAGATGCGCGATTTGGCGGCGAGCAGTACTTC. Its translation: CASSQDARFGGEQYF.

The chain is built from TRBV4-1 and TRBJ1-1; TRBD1 might be the D (5 bases). V lost 2 bases and J lost 0, with 10 bases in between. This CDR3 is 15 amino acids long. Per the germline V gene, CDR1 is MGHRA and CDR2 is YSYEKL. Here the CDR3 DNA reads TGCGCCAGCAGCCAAACTGGGACGGTGAACACTGAAGCTTTCTTT. This codes for CASSQTGTVNTEAFF.

The chain is built from TRBV19 and TRBJ1-3, with D possibly matching TRBD1 (5 bases). The ends were cut back, 10 bases at V and 4 bases at J, with 11 bases in the middle. This CDR3 has 12 residues. Germline V gives CDR1 LNHDA, CDR2 SQIVND (reference sequence). The CDR3 sequence is CATWDYGNTIYF. The CDR3 DNA reads TGTGCCACCTGGGACTACGGAAACACCATATATTTT.

J is TRBJ2-5 and V is TRBV5-1; D may be TRBD1 (6 bases). CDR1 and CDR2 (germline): SGHRS, YFSETQ. V was shortened by 2 bases and J by 2 bases, with 10 bases between the two germline ends. The CDR3 is 14 amino acids. The DNA of the CDR3 is TGCGCCAGCAGCTTTGGGACAAGTCAAGAGACCCAGTACTTC. This encodes CASSFGTSQETQYF.

V and J are TRBV5-1 and TRBJ2-5; perhaps TRBD2 as D (5 bases). V lost 3 bases, J lost 4 bases, and 16 bases lay in between. CDR3 length equals 15 residues. Germline V gene sequence: CDR1 SGHRS, CDR2 YFSETQ. CDR3 DNA sequence: TGCGCCAGCAGCTCTGTCGCGGTGGCGGGAGAGACCCAGTACTTC. Its protein product is CASSSVAVAGETQYF.

This chain uses TRBV6-5 with TRBJ1-2; tentative D call: TRBD1 (6 bases). Germline V gene sequence: CDR1 MNHEY, CDR2 SVGAGI. V was cut by 4 bases and J by 4 bases, with 16 bases left in between. The CDR3 contains 15 residues. The CDR3 is CASSSSNRESYGYTF. CDR3 nucleotide sequence: TGTGCCAGCAGTTCTTCTAACAGGGAAAGCTATGGCTACACCTTC.

The table lists this clone with a few counts. V and J are TRBV7-6 and TRBJ2-3, with 7 nucleotides matching TRBD1. The CDR3 covers 15 residues. Germline-derived CDR1 and CDR2 are SGHVS and FNYEAQ. Germline trimming cut 3 bases from V and 0 bases from J; bases unmatched to any gene: 3. This CDR3 is CASSLTGSSTDTQYF. The CDR3 region has the DNA TGTGCCAGCAGCTTGACAGGGTCTAGCACAGATACGCAGTATTTT.

This rearrangement joins TRBV18 to TRBJ2-7; perhaps D is TRBD1 or TRBD2 (5 bases each). CDR3 length equals 18 residues. Per germline, CDR1 KGHSH and CDR2 LQKENI. Trimming left V 2 bases short and J 7 bases short, with 27 bases between. Here the CDR3 reads CASSPYKSGLGVDGEQYF. In DNA, the CDR3 is TGTGCCAGCTCACCATACAAGTCCGGACTGGGGGTTGACGGTGAGCAGTACTTC.

The chain carries TRBV4-3 and TRBJ2-6; D is perhaps TRBD2 (6 bases). Germline V gene lookup returns CDR1 LGHNA and CDR2 YSLEER. This CDR3 contains 16 residues. The V end lost 0 bases, the J end lost 2 bases, and 8 bases lay between the germline ends. The CDR3 reads CASSQDTGAGANVLTF. In DNA, the CDR3 is TGCGCCAGCAGCCAAGACACGGGGGCTGGGGCCAACGTCCTGACTTTC.

The rearrangement joins TRBV30 to TRBJ2-3; 7 positions agree with TRBD1. Germline CDR1 is GTSNPN and CDR2 is SVGIG (reference sequence). The CDR3 runs to 14 residues. V lost 4 bases and J lost 2; bases outside the gene matches: 6. CDR3 region: CAWKPGTDTDTQYF. The CDR3 DNA follows: TGTGCCTGGAAACCCGGGACAGACACAGATACGCAGTATTTT.

The chain carries TRBV5-4 and TRBJ2-7, with TRBD2 matching over 9 bases. CDR1 and CDR2 (germline): SGHNT, YYREEE (reference sequence). The CDR3 covers 14 residues. The V gene end was trimmed by 4 bases and the J gene end by 0 bases; junction bases not matched to a gene: 2. CDR3 sequence reads: CASSLSGSSYEQYF. In DNA, the CDR3 is TGTGCCAGCAGCCTTAGCGGGAGCTCCTACGAGCAGTACTTC. The full variable domain, its missing parts supplied by reference TRBV5-4 and TRBJ2-7, is ETGVTQSPTHLIKTRGQQVTLRCSSQSGHNTVSWYQQALGQGPQFIFQYYREEENGRGNFPPRFSGLQFPNYSSELNVNALELDDSALYLCASSLSGSSYEQYFGPGTRLTVT.

The chain carries TRBV4-3 and TRBJ1-2; 7 bases agree with TRBD1. The length of the CDR3 is 16 residues. CDR1 is LGHNA and CDR2 is YSLEER in the germline V gene. Trimming took 3 bases from V and 6 from J; bases not matched to a gene: 13. The CDR3 here is CASSQTLGQEQHGYTF. CDR3 nucleotide sequence: TGCGCCAGCAGCCAGACACTAGGACAGGAACAACATGGCTACACCTTC.

V is TRBV29-1 and J is TRBJ1-2; D is unresolved. The ends were cut back, 4 bases at V and 0 bases at J, with 9 bases in the middle. Germline CDR1 and CDR2: SQVTM and ANQGSEA. The CDR3 totals 13 residues. The CDR3 DNA follows: TGCAGCGTTGTTTCAGAAACTAACTATGGCTACACCTTC. Translation gives CSVVSETNYGYTF.

The DNA for the CDR3 is TGTGCCAGCAGCCAAGAGGGGAGGAACACTGAAGCTTTCTTT. Residues: CASSQEGRNTEAFF. The chain carries TRBV3-1 (or the pseudogene TRBV3-2) and TRBJ1-1; no definite D call. Trimming took 0 bases from V and 1 from J, leaving 6 bases between them. From germline, CDR1 is LGHDT and CDR2 YNNKEL (reference sequence). CDR3 size: 14 residues.

J is TRBJ2-3 and V is TRBV20-1; D is unclear. Germline V gene data show CDR1 as DFQATT and CDR2 as SNEGSKA (reference sequence). The CDR3 spans 11 residues. V was pared by 3 bases and J by 4 bases, with 5 bases between. CDR3 bases: TGCAGTGCTAGCCTGCCAGATACGCAGTATTTT. Amino acid sequence: CSASLPDTQYF.

This rearrangement joins TRBV19 to TRBJ1-2; D is unresolved. The CDR3 has 13 amino acids. V dropped 6 bases and J dropped 5 bases, with 13 bases sitting between them. The V gene's germline CDR1 is LNHDA and CDR2 SQIVND (reference sequence). The CDR3 bases are TGTGCCAGTAGGGCCGCCGGGCCTTATGGCTACACCTTC. It codes for CASRAAGPYGYTF.

The rearrangement links TRBV2 to TRBJ2-2; tentative D call: TRBD1 (5 bases). The CDR3 loop spans 15 amino acids. CDR1 is SNHLY, CDR2 FYNNEI, per germline. V lost 1 base and J lost 5, with 11 bases in between. Here the CDR3 reads CASSEDRQGTGELFF. The CDR3 DNA is TGTGCCAGCAGTGAAGATAGGCAGGGTACCGGGGAGCTGTTTTTT. The full variable domain, with the rest looked up from reference TRBV2 and TRBJ2-2, is EPEVTQTPSHQVTQMGQEVILRCVPISNHLYFYWYRQILGQKVEFLVSFYNNEISEKSEIFDDQFSVERPDGSNFTLKIRSTKLEDSAMYFCASSEDRQGTGELFFGEGSRLTVL.

The chain has TRBV18 and TRBJ2-1; 10 bases are shared with TRBD2. V lost 3 bases to trimming and J lost 5 bases; unmatched junction nucleotides: 13. Germline CDR1 reads KGHSH; CDR2 reads LQKENI. CDR3 length: 18 residues. CDR3 sequence reads: CASSPSILGLAVNNEQFF. DNA of the CDR3: TGTGCCAGCTCACCTTCTATCCTCGGACTAGCGGTGAACAATGAGCAGTTCTTC.

The V call is TRBV4-1, the J call TRBJ2-5; 7 nucleotides agree with TRBD2. The CDR3 has 17 amino acids. J gave up 4 bases and V 0 bases, and 11 bases lay outside the gene matches. In germline, CDR1 is MGHRA, CDR2 YSYEKL. CDR3 nucleotide sequence: TGCGCCAGCAGCCAAGATGTGCGGACTAGTGGTCTAGAGACCCAGTACTTC. This gives the protein CASSQDVRTSGLETQYF.

The CDR3 coding sequence is TGCAGCGTCCGGGTCTCCTACAATGAGCAGTTCTTC. Translation gives CSVRVSYNEQFF. The rearrangement links TRBV29-1 to TRBJ2-1; D call uncertain. V shed 6 bases and J shed 0 bases, with 6 bases lying between them. There are 12 residues in the CDR3. CDR1 and CDR2 from the germline V gene are SQVTM and ANQGSEA.

The gene calls are TRBV27 and TRBJ2-7; D is tentatively TRBD1 or TRBD2 (6 bases each). Germline-derived CDR1 and CDR2 are MNHEY and SMNVEV (reference sequence). The CDR3 has 15 residues. V lost 5 bases to trimming and J lost 3 bases, with 17 bases between them. As DNA, the CDR3 is TGTGCCAGCAGTGATCACAGGGAGGAGAACTACGAGCAGTACTTC. This codes for CASSDHREENYEQYF.